The next 16 T cell receptor beta chains were all read from a single sample in a study of T cell changes during pregnancy in multiple sclerosis. The method was immunoSEQ multiplex PCR; TCRdb's version includes in-frame clones alone and lacks a portion of them. Of under 75,000 clones in the sample, approximately 90% were seen once. The sequencing used peripheral blood, collected in the third trimester of pregnancy. These receptors all stem from a female donor in good health, enrolled as a control in a pregnancy study.

The CDR3 DNA is TGTGCCAGCTCACCGACAGGTCAGGACTATGGCTACACCTTC. It encodes CASSPTGQDYGYTF. This chain connects TRBV18 to TRBJ1-2, with D maybe TRBD1 (6 bases). The CDR3 contains 14 residues. The germline gives CDR1 KGHSH, CDR2 LQKENI. The germline V and J ends were trimmed by 3 bases and 3 bases, with 11 bases remaining between them.

The CDR3 here is CAIRATTLEETQYF. CDR3 nucleotides: TGTGCCATCCGAGCCACGACACTGGAAGAGACCCAGTACTTC. The V call is TRBV10-3, the J call TRBJ2-5; D call uncertain. CDR1 and CDR2 (germline): ENHRY, SYGVKD. V shed 8 bases and J shed 3 bases, with 16 bases lying between them. The CDR3 spans 14 residues.

The chain combines TRBV5-6 with TRBJ2-5; TRBD1 matches 8 bases. V gave up 3 bases and J gave up 4 bases; unmatched junction bases: 5. CDR1 and CDR2 (germline): SGHDT, YYEEEE. The CDR3 is 14 residues long. The CDR3 is CASSSRTGRETQYF. The CDR3 DNA is TGTGCCAGCAGCTCCAGGACAGGGCGAGAGACCCAGTACTTC.

The chain is built from TRBV2 and TRBJ1-2; D remains unclear. V lost 6 bases, J lost 0 bases, and 20 bases lay in between. This CDR3 spans 17 amino acids. Germline V gives CDR1 SNHLY, CDR2 FYNNEI. The CDR3 DNA reads TGTGCCAGCAGCCCCTCCGGGGTCCTACAAACTAACTATGGCTACACCTTC. Translated: CASSPSGVLQTNYGYTF.

V gene TRBV12-5 combines with J gene TRBJ1-2, with unresolved D. The CDR3 covers 13 residues. Trimming removed 5 bases at V and 0 bases at J, with 7 bases between. CDR1 LGHNT and CDR2 FRNRAP come from the germline V gene. CDR3 loop: CASGPGTNYGYTF. CDR3 sequence (DNA): TGTGCTAGTGGTCCCGGTACTAACTATGGCTACACCTTC.

This sequence joins TRBV2 and TRBJ1-5, with 7 bases aligning to TRBD1. The J segment lost 5 bases and the V segment lost 5 bases, leaving 9 bases of the junction unmatched. The CDR3 has 15 residues. Per the germline V gene, CDR1 is SNHLY and CDR2 is FYNNEI. DNA for the CDR3: TGTGCCAGCAGTTCGATGACAGGGACCTATCAGCCCCAGCATTTT. Translated, it gives CASSSMTGTYQPQHF.

V gene TRBV28 combines with J gene TRBJ1-1, with D tentatively TRBD1 (5 bases). The ends were cut back, 1 base at V and 3 bases at J, with 15 bases in the middle. Germline lookup yields CDR1 MDHEN and CDR2 SYDVKM. This CDR3 comprises 16 residues. Written as DNA, the CDR3 is TGTGCCAGCAGTTTATATTCGGGGGTTGGGGACACTGAAGCTTTCTTT. It yields the protein CASSLYSGVGDTEAFF.

J is TRBJ2-3 and V is TRBV7-9, with a possible D match to TRBD1 (6 bases). The CDR3 totals 13 residues. Germline V lookup: CDR1 SEHNR, CDR2 FQNEAQ (reference sequence). V was trimmed by 4 bases and J by 3 bases, leaving 8 bases between them. The CDR3 loop reads CASSSGVTDTQYF. CDR3 nucleotide sequence: TGTGCCAGCAGCTCAGGGGTGACAGATACGCAGTATTTT.

This chain uses TRBV2 with TRBJ1-2; unclear D gene. V lost 8 bases, J lost 5 bases, and 15 bases lay in between. The CDR3 length is 13 residues. The germline V gene encodes CDR1 SNHLY and CDR2 FYNNEI. CDR3 nucleotide sequence: TGTGCCAGCGTCTTGTCGGACTATTATGGCTACACCTTC. Its translation is CASVLSDYYGYTF.

The count of this clone is one. The chain carries TRBV2 and TRBJ1-1; TRBD1 matches 8 bases. The trim removed 6 bases at V and 1 base at J, leaving 4 bases unmatched. The CDR3 is 14 amino acids. Germline CDR1 is SNHLY and CDR2 is FYNNEI. The CDR3 sequence: CASSLGTGNTEAFF. In DNA form, the CDR3 reads TGTGCCAGCAGCCTCGGGACAGGGAACACTGAAGCTTTCTTT.

The V call is TRBV5-1, the J call TRBJ2-7, with TRBD2 identical over 10 bases. V lost 4 bases and J lost 0; bases outside the gene matches: 7. The germline CDR1 and CDR2 sequences are SGHRS and YFSETQ. This CDR3 has 16 residues. The CDR3 coding sequence is TGCGCCAGCAGCCCCTGGGGGACTAGCGACTCCTACGAGCAGTACTTC. This gives the protein CASSPWGTSDSYEQYF.

The genes are TRBV28 and TRBJ2-3; 9 bases align to TRBD2. V lost 2 bases, J lost 4 bases, and 7 bases stayed unmatched. From germline, CDR1 is MDHEN and CDR2 SYDVKM. The CDR3 has 16 residues. Written as DNA, the CDR3 is TGTGCCAGCAGTTTAGATGCGGGAGGGCGGGCAGATACGCAGTATTTT. Protein sequence: CASSLDAGGRADTQYF.

CDR3 sequence (DNA): TGTGCCAGCAGCGCTTTAGCGGTCACAGATACGCAGTATTTT. Translating gives CASSALAVTDTQYF. The chain uses TRBV9 and TRBJ2-3; a weak D match, TRBD2 (6 bases). Germline V lookup: CDR1 SGDLS, CDR2 YYNGEE. V was trimmed by 3 bases and J by 2 bases, leaving 10 bases between them. This CDR3 is built from 14 residues.

The J gene is TRBJ2-7, the V gene TRBV7-6, with 8 nucleotides matching TRBD2. The V and J ends lost 3 bases and 3 bases, in that order; junction bases with no gene match: 7. CDR3 length: 15 amino acids. Looked up from germline, CDR1 is SGHVS and CDR2 is FNYEAQ. The CDR3, as DNA: TGTGCCAGCAGCTTGGGAGGAGCGGGAGACTACGAGCAGTACTTC. This translates into CASSLGGAGDYEQYF.

The chain combines TRBV9 with TRBJ2-5; 8 bases match TRBD2. The V and J ends lost 0 bases and 2 bases, in that order; junction bases with no gene match: 3. CDR1 is SGDLS, CDR2 YYNGEE, per germline. The CDR3 is 15 residues long. The CDR3 DNA reads TGTGCCAGCAGCGTAGCAGCGGGGGCACAAGAGACCCAGTACTTC. This codes for CASSVAAGAQETQYF.

The chain is built from TRBV5-4 and TRBJ1-2; D is unclear. The CDR3 sequence is 13 residues long. V lost 4 bases and J 2 bases, leaving 9 bases between the germline ends. CDR1 and CDR2 from the germline V gene are SGHNT and YYREEE (reference sequence). CDR3 in DNA: TGTGCCAGCAGCCGCGACGGGAACTATGGCTACACCTTC. It codes for CASSRDGNYGYTF.